This T cell receptor (beta chain) appears in the sequencing data of a study of OX40 agonist ivuxolimab in advanced cancers. In the study overall: The treatment was a fully human IgG2 OX40 agonist, ivuxolimab. Study-level results: Expanded clones were, on average, more numerous in CD8+ T cells than in CD4+.

Produced via immunoSEQ multiplex PCR; TCRdb's table is partial and in-frame only. This sample yields tens of thousands of clones, of which under 95% are seen a single time; around 1.7% belongs to the top ten. Germline assignment: CDR1 SGHTA and CDR2 FQGTGA. V was pared by 0 bases and J by 10 bases, with 19 bases between. CDR3 length: 16 amino acids. Points on this clone: The antigen remains undetermined.

The material was CD4+ or CD8+ T cells sorted from blood, obtained in a trial of the OX40 agonist ivuxolimab. This receptor was obtained from an adult with an advanced solid tumor such as melanoma, head and neck, liver or kidney cancer. This rearrangement joins TRBV7-3 to TRBJ2-1, with D perhaps TRBD1 (5 bases). CDR3 protein: CASSLTTTFSDTEQFF. The CDR3 DNA is TGTGCCAGCAGCTTAACGACAACGTTTTCGGACACCGAGCAGTTCTTC.